This TCR beta chain was found in a study of blood T cell repertoires in COVID-19. Turning to the study itself: From the United States, Italy and Spain came samples of acute and convalescent COVID-19. T cells, B-cell-depleted T cells, or PBMCs provided the cDNA or gDNA that served as material.

In the original processing: Quantification of nucleated cells was approximated via reference gene primer amplification. Using immunoSEQ multiplex PCR, the repertoire was profiled, and TCRdb retains in-frame clones only, with some absent. Clone size and the V and J calls come from that table; the DNA yielded D and trimming. The data show about 490,000 clones, with approximately 85% seen just once and 3% to 3.5% held by the top ten. The receptor was derived from a human donor in a cohort sampled during active COVID-19. The material sequenced was peripheral blood.

CDR3 protein: CASSPVEGSNEQFF. The CDR3, as DNA: TGTGCCAGCTCACCAGTGGAGGGTTCCAATGAGCAGTTCTTC. This chain connects TRBV18 to TRBJ2-1; D is perhaps TRBD2 (6 bases). V lost 2 bases and J lost 6, with 11 bases in between. Germline V lookup: CDR1 KGHSH, CDR2 LQKENI. The CDR3 loop spans 14 amino acids.